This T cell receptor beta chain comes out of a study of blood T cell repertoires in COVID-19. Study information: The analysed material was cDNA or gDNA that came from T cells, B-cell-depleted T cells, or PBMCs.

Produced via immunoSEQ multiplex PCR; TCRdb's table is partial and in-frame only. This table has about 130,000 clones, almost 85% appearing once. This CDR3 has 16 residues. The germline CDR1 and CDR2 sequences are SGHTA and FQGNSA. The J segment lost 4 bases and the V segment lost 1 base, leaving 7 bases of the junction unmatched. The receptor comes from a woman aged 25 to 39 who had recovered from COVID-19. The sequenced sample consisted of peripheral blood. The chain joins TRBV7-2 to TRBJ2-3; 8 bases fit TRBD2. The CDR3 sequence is CASSLGQRERPDTQYF. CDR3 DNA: TGTGCCAGCAGCTTAGGTCAGCGGGAGAGGCCAGATACGCAGTATTTT.